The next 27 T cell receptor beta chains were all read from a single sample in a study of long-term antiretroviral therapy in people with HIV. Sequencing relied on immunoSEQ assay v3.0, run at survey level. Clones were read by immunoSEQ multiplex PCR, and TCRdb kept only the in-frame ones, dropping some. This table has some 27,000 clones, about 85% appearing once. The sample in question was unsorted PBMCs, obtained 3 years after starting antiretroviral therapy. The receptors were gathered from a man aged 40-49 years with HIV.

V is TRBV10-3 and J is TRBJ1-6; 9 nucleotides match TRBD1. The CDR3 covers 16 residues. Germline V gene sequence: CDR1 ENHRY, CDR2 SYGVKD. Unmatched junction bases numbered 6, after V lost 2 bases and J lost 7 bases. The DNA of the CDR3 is TGTGCCATCAGTGAGGAGCTTGGACAGGGGAATTCACCCCTCCACTTT. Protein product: CAISEELGQGNSPLHF.

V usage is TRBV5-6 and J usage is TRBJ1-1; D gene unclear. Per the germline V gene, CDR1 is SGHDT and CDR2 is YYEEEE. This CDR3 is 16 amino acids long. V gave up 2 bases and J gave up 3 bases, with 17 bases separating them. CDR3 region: CASSFFTAVLDTEAFF. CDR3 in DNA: TGTGCCAGCAGCTTTTTTACCGCCGTTTTAGACACTGAAGCTTTCTTT. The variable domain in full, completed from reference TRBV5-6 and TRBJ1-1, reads DAGVTQSPTHLIKTRGQQVTLRCSPKSGHDTVSWYQQALGQGPQFIFQYYEEEERQRGNFPDRFSGHQFPNYSSELNVNALLLGDSALYLCASSFFTAVLDTEAFFGQGTRLTVV.

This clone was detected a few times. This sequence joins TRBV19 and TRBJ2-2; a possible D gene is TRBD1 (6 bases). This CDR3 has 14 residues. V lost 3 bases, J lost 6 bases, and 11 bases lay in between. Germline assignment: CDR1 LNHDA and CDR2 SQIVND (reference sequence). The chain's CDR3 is CASSIAPGAGELFF. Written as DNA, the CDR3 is TGTGCCAGTAGTATTGCCCCAGGGGCCGGGGAGCTGTTTTTT. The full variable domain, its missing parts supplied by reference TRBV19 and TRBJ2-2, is DGGITQSPKYLFRKEGQNVTLSCEQNLNHDAMYWYRQDPGQGLRLIYYSQIVNDFQKGDIAEGYSVSREKKESFPLTVTSAQKNPTAFYLCASSIAPGAGELFFGEGSRLTVL.

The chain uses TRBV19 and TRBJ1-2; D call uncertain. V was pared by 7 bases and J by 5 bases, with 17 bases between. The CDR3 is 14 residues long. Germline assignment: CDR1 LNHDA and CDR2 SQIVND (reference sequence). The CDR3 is CASTPGGFEYGYTF. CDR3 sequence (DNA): TGTGCCAGTACCCCCGGAGGGTTTGAGTATGGCTACACCTTC.

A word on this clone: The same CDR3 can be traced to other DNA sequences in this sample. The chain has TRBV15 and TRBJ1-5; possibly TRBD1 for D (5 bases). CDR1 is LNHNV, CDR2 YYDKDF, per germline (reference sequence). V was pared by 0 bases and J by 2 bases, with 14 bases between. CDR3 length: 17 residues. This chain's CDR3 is CATSRDRGRGGNQPQHF. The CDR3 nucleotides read TGTGCCACCAGCAGAGATAGAGGGCGGGGGGGCAATCAGCCCCAGCATTTT.

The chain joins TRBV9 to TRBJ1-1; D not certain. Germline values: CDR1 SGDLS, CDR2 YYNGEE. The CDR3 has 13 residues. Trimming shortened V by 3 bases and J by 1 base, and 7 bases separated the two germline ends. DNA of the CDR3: TGTGCCAGCAGCGCCCGTCAGAACACTGAAGCTTTCTTT. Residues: CASSARQNTEAFF.

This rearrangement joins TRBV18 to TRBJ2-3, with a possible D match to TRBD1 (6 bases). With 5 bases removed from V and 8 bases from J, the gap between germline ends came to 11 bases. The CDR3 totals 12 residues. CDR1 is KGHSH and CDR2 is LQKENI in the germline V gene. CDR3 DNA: TGTGCCAGCTCAGAACAAGGGGGTACGCAGTATTTT. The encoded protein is CASSEQGGTQYF.

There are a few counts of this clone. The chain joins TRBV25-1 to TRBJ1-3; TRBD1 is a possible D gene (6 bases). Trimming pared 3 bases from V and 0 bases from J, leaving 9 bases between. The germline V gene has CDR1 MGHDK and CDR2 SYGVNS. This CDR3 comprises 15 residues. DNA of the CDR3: TGTGCCAGCAGTGATTACAGGGTCTCTGGAAACACCATATATTTT. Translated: CASSDYRVSGNTIYF.

The CDR3 spells CASSLAGSSPDTQYF. Written as DNA, the CDR3 is TGTGCCAGCAGCTTGGCGGGGAGTTCACCAGATACGCAGTATTTT. This chain joins TRBV5-6 and TRBJ2-3; tentatively, D is TRBD2 (5 bases). V shed 0 bases and J shed 4 bases, with 12 bases lying between them. The germline V gene has CDR1 SGHDT and CDR2 YYEEEE. This CDR3 is 15 amino acids long.

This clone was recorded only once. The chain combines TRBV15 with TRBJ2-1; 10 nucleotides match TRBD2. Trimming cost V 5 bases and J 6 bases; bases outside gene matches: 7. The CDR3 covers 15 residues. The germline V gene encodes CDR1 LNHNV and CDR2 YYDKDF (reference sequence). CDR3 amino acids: CATSPSGSVFNEQFF. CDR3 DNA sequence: TGTGCCACCAGCCCTAGCGGGAGTGTTTTCAATGAGCAGTTCTTC. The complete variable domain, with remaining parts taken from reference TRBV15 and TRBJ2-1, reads DAMVIQNPRYQVTQFGKPVTLSCSQTLNHNVMYWYQQKSSQAPKLLFHYYDKDFNNEADTPDNFQSRRPNTSFCFLDIRSPGLGDTAMYLCATSPSGSVFNEQFFGPGTRLTVL.

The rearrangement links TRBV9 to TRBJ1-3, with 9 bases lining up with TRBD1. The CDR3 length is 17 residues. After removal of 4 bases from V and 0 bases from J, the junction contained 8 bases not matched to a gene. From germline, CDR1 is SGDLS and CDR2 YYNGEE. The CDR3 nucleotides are TGTGCCAGCAGCTCCGGGGACAGGGTAGGCTCTGGAAACACCATATATTTT. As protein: CASSSGDRVGSGNTIYF.

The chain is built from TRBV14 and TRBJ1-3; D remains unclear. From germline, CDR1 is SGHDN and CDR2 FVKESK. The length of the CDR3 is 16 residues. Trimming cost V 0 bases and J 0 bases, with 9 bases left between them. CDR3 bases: TGTGCCAGCAGCCAAGAAAACTTGCGCTCTGGAAACACCATATATTTT. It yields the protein CASSQENLRSGNTIYF.

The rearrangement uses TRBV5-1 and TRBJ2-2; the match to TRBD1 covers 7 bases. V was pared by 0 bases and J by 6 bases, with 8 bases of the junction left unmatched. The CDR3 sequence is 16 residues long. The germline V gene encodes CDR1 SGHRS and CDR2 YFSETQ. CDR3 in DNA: TGCGCCAGCAGCTTGGTGGTGGGGACAGTGGCCGGGGAGCTGTTTTTT. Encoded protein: CASSLVVGTVAGELFF.

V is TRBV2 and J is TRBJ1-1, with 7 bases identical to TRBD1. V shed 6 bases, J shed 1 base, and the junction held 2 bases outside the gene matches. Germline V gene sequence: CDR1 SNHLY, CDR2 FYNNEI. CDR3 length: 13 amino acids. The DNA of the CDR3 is TGTGCCAGCAGGGGACAGCCGAACACTGAAGCTTTCTTT. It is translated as CASRGQPNTEAFF.

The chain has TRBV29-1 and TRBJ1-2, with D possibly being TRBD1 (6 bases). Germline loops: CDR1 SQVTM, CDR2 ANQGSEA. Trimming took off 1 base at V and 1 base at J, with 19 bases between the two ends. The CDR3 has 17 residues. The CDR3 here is CSVEVQPGTRSNYGYTF. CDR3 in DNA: TGCAGCGTTGAAGTCCAACCCGGGACACGGAGTAACTATGGCTACACCTTC.

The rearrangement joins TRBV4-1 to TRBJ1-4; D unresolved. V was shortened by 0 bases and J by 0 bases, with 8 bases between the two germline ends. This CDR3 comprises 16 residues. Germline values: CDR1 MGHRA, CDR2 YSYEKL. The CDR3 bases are TGCGCCAGCAGCCAAGATTCAGTGGCAACTAATGAAAAACTGTTTTTT. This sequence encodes CASSQDSVATNEKLFF.

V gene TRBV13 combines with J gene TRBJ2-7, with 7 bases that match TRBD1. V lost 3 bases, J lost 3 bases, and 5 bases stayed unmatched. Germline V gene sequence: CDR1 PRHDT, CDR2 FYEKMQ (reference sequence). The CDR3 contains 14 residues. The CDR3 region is CASSFGTDSYEQYF. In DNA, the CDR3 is TGTGCCAGCAGCTTCGGGACAGACAGCTACGAGCAGTACTTC.

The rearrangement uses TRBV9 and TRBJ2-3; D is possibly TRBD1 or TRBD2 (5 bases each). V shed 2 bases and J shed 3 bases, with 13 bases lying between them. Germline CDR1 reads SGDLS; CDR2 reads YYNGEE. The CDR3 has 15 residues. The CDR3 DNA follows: TGTGCCAGCAGCGTGTGGGGGAGTGGAACAGATACGCAGTATTTT. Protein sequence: CASSVWGSGTDTQYF.

CDR3 loop: CASSGQGPSSYNSPLHF. The CDR3 DNA reads TGTGCCAGCTCTGGACAGGGACCGAGCTCCTATAATTCACCCCTCCACTTT. V is TRBV18 and J is TRBJ1-6; 8 bases line up with TRBD1. Germline loops: CDR1 KGHSH, CDR2 LQKENI. This CDR3 has 17 residues. V gave up 6 bases and J gave up 0 bases; unmatched junction bases: 7.

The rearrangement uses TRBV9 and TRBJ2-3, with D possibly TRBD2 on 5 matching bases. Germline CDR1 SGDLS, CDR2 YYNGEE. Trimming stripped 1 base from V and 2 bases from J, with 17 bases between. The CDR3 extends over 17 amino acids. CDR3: CASSVRSGLINTDTQYF. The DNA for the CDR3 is TGTGCCAGCAGCGTAAGATCTGGACTTATAAACACAGATACGCAGTATTTT.

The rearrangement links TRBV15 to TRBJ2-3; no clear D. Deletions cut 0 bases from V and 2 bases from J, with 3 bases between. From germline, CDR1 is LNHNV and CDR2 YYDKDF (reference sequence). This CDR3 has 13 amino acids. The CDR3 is CATSRDHTDTQYF. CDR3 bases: TGTGCCACCAGCAGAGACCACACAGATACGCAGTATTTT. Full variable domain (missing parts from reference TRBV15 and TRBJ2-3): DAMVIQNPRYQVTQFGKPVTLSCSQTLNHNVMYWYQQKSSQAPKLLFHYYDKDFNNEADTPDNFQSRRPNTSFCFLDIRSPGLGDTAMYLCATSRDHTDTQYFGPGTRLTVL.

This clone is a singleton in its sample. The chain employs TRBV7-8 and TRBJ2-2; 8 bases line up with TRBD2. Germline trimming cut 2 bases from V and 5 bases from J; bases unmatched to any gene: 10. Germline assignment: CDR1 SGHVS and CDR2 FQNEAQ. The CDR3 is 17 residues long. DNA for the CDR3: TGTGCCAGCAGCTTAACTACCTACGGGAGGGGTACCGGGGAGCTGTTTTTT. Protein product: CASSLTTYGRGTGELFF.

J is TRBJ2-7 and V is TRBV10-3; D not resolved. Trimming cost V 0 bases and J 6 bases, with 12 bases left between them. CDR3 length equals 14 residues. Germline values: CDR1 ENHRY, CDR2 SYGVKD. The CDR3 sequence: CAISESGRTGEQYF. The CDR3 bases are TGTGCCATCAGTGAGTCGGGAAGAACTGGCGAGCAGTACTTC.

The CDR3 here is CASSLRWTGPTNTGELFF. The CDR3 bases are TGTGCCAGCAGCCTACGATGGACAGGGCCAACGAACACCGGGGAGCTGTTTTTT. The chain joins TRBV7-2 to TRBJ2-2; 8 bases align to TRBD1. Per germline, CDR1 SGHTA and CDR2 FQGNSA. V lost 5 bases to trimming and J lost 0 bases; unmatched junction nucleotides: 11. The CDR3 is 18 amino acids.

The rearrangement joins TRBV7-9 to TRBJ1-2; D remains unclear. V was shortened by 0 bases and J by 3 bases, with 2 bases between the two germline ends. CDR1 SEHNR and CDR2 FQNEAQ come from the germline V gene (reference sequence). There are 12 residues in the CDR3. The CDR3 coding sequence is TGTGCCAGCAGCTTAGCGGACTATGGCTACACCTTC. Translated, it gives CASSLADYGYTF.

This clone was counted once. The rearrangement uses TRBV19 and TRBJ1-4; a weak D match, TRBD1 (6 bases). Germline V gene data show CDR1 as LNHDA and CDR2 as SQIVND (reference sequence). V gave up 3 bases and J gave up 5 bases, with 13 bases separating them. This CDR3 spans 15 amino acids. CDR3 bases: TGTGCCAGTAGTATCTCAGGGGACCGCAATGAAAAACTGTTTTTT. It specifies CASSISGDRNEKLFF.

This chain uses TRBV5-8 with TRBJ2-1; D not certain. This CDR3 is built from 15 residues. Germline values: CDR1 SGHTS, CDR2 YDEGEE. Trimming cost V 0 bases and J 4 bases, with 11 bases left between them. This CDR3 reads CASSLGLFSYNEQFF. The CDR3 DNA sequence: TGTGCCAGCAGCTTGGGTCTCTTCTCGTACAATGAGCAGTTCTTC.